These T cell receptor beta chains were read from a single sample in a study of blood T cell repertoires in COVID-19. Clones were sequenced by immunoSEQ multiplex PCR, and TCRdb holds only the in-frame ones, with some missing. The sample consists of 300,000 to 350,000 clones, around nine tenths of them appearing once. The sequenced sample was peripheral blood. The receptors derive from a woman between 18 and 29 years old who had recovered from COVID-19. The CDR3 runs from the conserved cysteine through the conserved F or W.

j_gene: TRBJ2-5; v_gene: TRBV6-2/TRBV6-3; CDR3aa: CASSELAGHQYF
j_gene: TRBJ2-6; v_gene: TRBV15; CDR3aa: CATSRDRTDYKHSGANVLTF
j_gene: TRBJ1-6; v_gene: TRBV3-1/TRBV3-2; CDR3aa: CASSQVPGSSPLHF
j_gene: TRBJ1-3; v_gene: TRBV25-1; CDR3aa: CASSGPRGQGGNTIYF
j_gene: TRBJ2-2; v_gene: TRBV24-1; CDR3aa: CATSDLGGPNTGELFF
j_gene: TRBJ2-1; v_gene: TRBV2; CDR3aa: CASSESGSGNEQFF
j_gene: TRBJ2-2; v_gene: TRBV7-6; CDR3aa: CASRQGSNTGELFF
j_gene: TRBJ2-2; v_gene: TRBV9; CDR3aa: CASSVASGALNTGELFF
j_gene: TRBJ2-2; v_gene: TRBV5-6; CDR3aa: CASSELRTEHTGELFF
j_gene: TRBJ1-1; v_gene: TRBV7-2; CDR3aa: CASTRRVNRLNTEAFF
j_gene: TRBJ1-5; v_gene: TRBV12-5; CDR3aa: CASKQGNNQPQHF
j_gene: TRBJ2-1; v_gene: TRBV4-1; CDR3aa: CASSQGYRLAGGYNEQFF
j_gene: TRBJ1-2; v_gene: TRBV19; CDR3aa: CASSRIQGGYGYTF
j_gene: TRBJ2-4; v_gene: TRBV7-2; CDR3aa: CASSLDRALAKNIQYF
j_gene: TRBJ2-1; v_gene: TRBV7-2; CDR3aa: CASGKLAGSYNEQFF
j_gene: TRBJ2-1; v_gene: TRBV9; CDR3aa: CASSLGPGDEQFF
j_gene: TRBJ2-2; v_gene: TRBV10-3; CDR3aa: CAISVQGGHTGELFF
j_gene: TRBJ1-1; v_gene: TRBV7-2; CDR3aa: CASFNRGTEAFF
j_gene: TRBJ2-1; v_gene: TRBV19; CDR3aa: CASSTRALGNEQFF
j_gene: TRBJ1-5; v_gene: TRBV27; CDR3aa: CASRRTEYSNQPQHF
j_gene: TRBJ2-1; v_gene: TRBV4-3; CDR3aa: CASSHTQAPYNEQFF
j_gene: TRBJ2-5; v_gene: TRBV6-5; CDR3aa: CASSYVIQASQETQYF
j_gene: TRBJ2-1; v_gene: TRBV5-5; CDR3aa: CASSLGTDRVDGYSYNEQFF
j_gene: TRBJ2-3; v_gene: TRBV9; CDR3aa: CASSTSGSFQDTQYF
j_gene: TRBJ1-2; v_gene: TRBV7-2; CDR3aa: CASSFGTGGNYGYTF
j_gene: TRBJ1-5; v_gene: TRBV18; CDR3aa: CASSSGQGVSQPQHF
j_gene: TRBJ2-5; v_gene: TRBV5-6; CDR3aa: CASSLGTSGSTQYF
j_gene: TRBJ2-1; v_gene: TRBV6-2/TRBV6-3; CDR3aa: CASSLGTGDYNEQFF
j_gene: TRBJ1-2; v_gene: TRBV5-5; CDR3aa: CASSFLRDGYTF
j_gene: TRBJ2-3; v_gene: TRBV12-5; CDR3aa: CASGPSLAGEADTQYF
j_gene: TRBJ2-2; v_gene: TRBV5-1; CDR3aa: CASSKPGTPNTGELFF
j_gene: TRBJ2-1; v_gene: TRBV6-5; CDR3aa: CASSYSGRLPYNEQFF
j_gene: TRBJ1-1; v_gene: TRBV4-1; CDR3aa: CASSQDRRVWTEAFF
j_gene: TRBJ2-1; v_gene: TRBV5-1; CDR3aa: CASSFSGGGYRVNEQFF
j_gene: TRBJ2-1; v_gene: TRBV4-3; CDR3aa: CASSQEFPGTTSGRSEQFF
j_gene: TRBJ1-6; v_gene: TRBV11-2; CDR3aa: CASSWGGRGHSPLHF
j_gene: TRBJ1-2; v_gene: TRBV9; CDR3aa: CASSVALSVEGLNGYTF
j_gene: TRBJ2-1; v_gene: TRBV2; CDR3aa: CASSLQGANEQFF
j_gene: TRBJ1-5; v_gene: TRBV11-2; CDR3aa: CASSSQGGNNQPQHF
j_gene: TRBJ2-1; v_gene: TRBV12-3/TRBV12-4; CDR3aa: CASSLQGRNEQFF
j_gene: TRBJ1-2; v_gene: TRBV6-5; CDR3aa: CASSYSKRGIGYTF
j_gene: TRBJ1-2; v_gene: TRBV6-2/TRBV6-3; CDR3aa: CASSYRVRRQNNYGYTF
j_gene: TRBJ2-5; v_gene: TRBV3-1/TRBV3-2; CDR3aa: CASSHIAPGQEKETQYF
j_gene: TRBJ1-1; v_gene: TRBV12-3/TRBV12-4; CDR3aa: CASSPLMNTEAFF
j_gene: TRBJ1-1; v_gene: TRBV30; CDR3aa: CAWSSRTEAFF
j_gene: TRBJ2-3; v_gene: TRBV27; CDR3aa: CASSPLTSTDTQYF
j_gene: TRBJ1-5; v_gene: TRBV30; CDR3aa: CAWGQFNQPQHF
j_gene: TRBJ1-5; v_gene: TRBV27; CDR3aa: CASSLRVNQPQHF
j_gene: TRBJ1-1; v_gene: TRBV7-9; CDR3aa: CASSLAFGRATEAFF
j_gene: TRBJ1-3; v_gene: TRBV9; CDR3aa: CASSAVSGNTIYF
j_gene: TRBJ1-6; v_gene: TRBV6-5; CDR3aa: CAIQQGIGYDSPLHF
j_gene: TRBJ1-2; v_gene: TRBV7-2; CDR3aa: CASSPSAGTGYGYTF
j_gene: TRBJ1-4; v_gene: TRBV18; CDR3aa: CASSGQGGEKLFF
j_gene: TRBJ2-2; v_gene: TRBV7-6; CDR3aa: CASSLLAGETGELFF
j_gene: TRBJ2-1; v_gene: TRBV5-5; CDR3aa: CASTKDRRDEQFF